The 13 T cell receptor beta chains below all came from one sample that was sequenced in a study of T-cell memory formation after mild COVID-19. TCRdb re-derived calls from the 5' RACE reads in MiXCR, one entry per CDR3 protein. The sample includes roughly 170,000 distinct CDR3 sequences, about 20% seen only once; the top ten take more than 20%. Sequencing was carried out using PBMCs or a T cell subset sorted from them (not recorded which). The receptors originated from an adult woman who had mild COVID-19 (a few samples of this study predate the infection). Cell type and time point are not known.

This clonotype has more than one count but fewer than ten. This chain connects TRBV6-6 to TRBJ1-1; a weak D match, TRBD1 (6 bases). This CDR3 is 14 amino acids long. CDR1 MNHNY and CDR2 SVGAGI come from the germline V gene (reference sequence). Trimming shortened V by 2 bases and J by 1 base, and 8 bases separated the two germline ends. The CDR3 loop reads CASSYVQGNTEAFF. In DNA, the CDR3 is TGTGCCAGCAGTTACGTACAGGGGAACACTGAAGCTTTCTTT.

This clonotype was counted only a few times. The V and J genes are TRBV29-1 and TRBJ1-2; 7 positions match TRBD1. Germline V gives CDR1 SQVTM, CDR2 ANQGSEA. After removal of 4 bases from V and 5 bases from J, the junction contained 7 bases not matched to a gene. The CDR3 has 13 amino acids. The CDR3 loop reads CSVVGRGKYGYTF. The CDR3 DNA is TGCAGCGTTGTAGGCAGGGGGAAATATGGCTACACCTTC.

V and J are TRBV12-3 or TRBV12-4 and TRBJ2-1; D is possibly TRBD2 (6 bases). The CDR3 runs to 15 residues. Trimming left V 8 bases short and J 0 bases short, with 14 bases between. This CDR3 reads CASRRASYSYNEQFF. The CDR3 DNA sequence: TGTGCCAGCCGGAGGGCCTCATACTCCTACAATGAGCAGTTCTTC.

The chain employs TRBV9 and TRBJ2-6; D is perhaps TRBD2 (5 bases). CDR1 and CDR2 (germline): SGDLS, YYNGEE. The CDR3 consists of 15 residues. Trimming cost V 0 bases and J 2 bases, with 6 bases left between them. CDR3 nucleotide sequence: TGTGCCAGCAGCGTAGCGGGGACTGGGGCCAACGTCCTGACTTTC. As protein: CASSVAGTGANVLTF. Filled out from reference TRBV9 and TRBJ2-6, the complete variable domain reads DSGVTQTPKHLITATGQRVTLRCSPRSGDLSVYWYQQSLDQGLQFLIQYYNGEERAKGNILERFSAQQFPDLHSELNLSSLELGDSALYFCASSVAGTGANVLTFGAGSRLTVL.

This clonotype was observed a few times. V usage is TRBV5-4 and J usage is TRBJ2-1, with 8 bases fitting TRBD2. The CDR3 is 18 residues long. Germline V gives CDR1 SGHNT, CDR2 YYREEE (reference sequence). The trim removed 2 bases at V and 8 bases at J, leaving 18 bases unmatched. CDR3 sequence: CASSFRGDGVAGLYEQFF. The CDR3 region has the DNA TGTGCCAGCAGCTTCAGGGGTGACGGGGTAGCGGGACTCTATGAGCAGTTCTTC.

This clonotype was seen more than once but under ten times. V and J are TRBV29-1 and TRBJ1-5; D not resolved. The CDR3 consists of 14 residues. V lost 4 bases and J 0 bases, leaving 10 bases between the germline ends. Germline V gives CDR1 SQVTM, CDR2 ANQGSEA. The CDR3 here is CSVAETDSNQPQHF. For the CDR3, the DNA is TGCAGCGTTGCGGAAACAGATAGCAATCAGCCCCAGCATTTT. Based on the CDR3 plus reference TRBV29-1 and TRBJ1-5, the full variable domain is SAVISQKPSRDICQRGTSLTIQCQVDSQVTMMFWYRQQPGQSLTLIATANQGSEATYESGFVIDKFPISRPNLTFSTLTVSNMSPEDSSIYLCSVAETDSNQPQHFGDGTRLSIL.

This clonotype was recorded a few times. The chain carries TRBV3-1 and TRBJ1-2, with a possible D match to TRBD1 (6 bases). Germline V lookup: CDR1 LGHDT, CDR2 YNNKEL (reference sequence). The ends were cut back, 4 bases at V and 4 bases at J, with 13 bases in the middle. The CDR3 spans 14 residues. Here the CDR3 DNA reads TGTGCCAGCAGCCCCCGGGACATCCTCTATGGCTACACCTTC. Encoded protein: CASSPRDILYGYTF.

This clonotype was counted many times. The rearrangement joins TRBV7-9 to TRBJ2-1, with no clear D. This CDR3 spans 13 amino acids. Germline CDR1 and CDR2: SEHNR and FQNEAQ (reference sequence). V lost 4 bases and J lost 8, with 12 bases in between. The CDR3 nucleotides read TGTGCCAGCAGCTCCCCCCCCACCGATGAGCAGTTCTTC. Its protein product is CASSSPPTDEQFF.

J is TRBJ2-5 and V is TRBV27; D may be TRBD1 or TRBD2 (5 bases each). From germline, CDR1 is MNHEY and CDR2 SMNVEV (reference sequence). Trimming left V 4 bases short and J 5 bases short, with 11 bases between. The CDR3 covers 13 residues. CDR3 residues: CASSSGLRETQYF. CDR3 bases: TGTGCCAGCAGTTCGGGGCTAAGGGAGACCCAGTACTTC.

This clonotype came up a few times. The J gene is TRBJ2-1, the V gene TRBV7-3; D remains unclear. Trimming stripped 4 bases from V and 6 bases from J, with 7 bases between. Germline CDR1 SGHTA, CDR2 FQGTGA. This CDR3 has 12 amino acids. In DNA form, the CDR3 reads TGTGCCAGCAGCTCTCGGGCCAATGAGCAGTTCTTC. It encodes CASSSRANEQFF.

This clonotype was seen a handful of times. The chain employs TRBV6-5 and TRBJ2-2, with 12 bases identical to TRBD2. There are 15 residues in the CDR3. From germline, CDR1 is MNHEY and CDR2 SVGAGI. V dropped 7 bases and J dropped 4; count of bases not matched to a gene: 4. As DNA, the CDR3 is TGTGCCAGCACCTTACTAGCGGGAGGCACCGGGGAGCTGTTTTTT. This codes for CASTLLAGGTGELFF.

The chain carries TRBV29-1 and TRBJ2-7; 7 bases line up with TRBD1. The length of the CDR3 is 15 residues. The V gene's germline CDR1 is SQVTM and CDR2 ANQGSEA. The ends lost 7 bases at V and 2 bases at J; junction bases unmatched: 14. DNA for the CDR3: TGCAGCGCTAGCCCCCGGGACAGCTACCCCTACGAGCAGTACTTC. Translated: CSASPRDSYPYEQYF.

The V gene is TRBV3-1, the J gene TRBJ2-1, with TRBD2 matching 10 bases. The ends lost 0 bases at V and 6 bases at J; junction bases unmatched: 5. Germline CDR1 LGHDT, CDR2 YNNKEL (reference sequence). The CDR3 spans 16 residues. CDR3 in DNA: TGTGCCAGCAGCCAAGATCTACTAGCGGGGATCAATGAGCAGTTCTTC. Translating it yields CASSQDLLAGINEQFF.